One sample yielded the 20 T cell receptor beta chains listed below, sequenced in a study of identical twins. TCRdb reanalysed the 5' RACE reads using MiXCR and keeps one entry per CDR3 protein. Of more than 1.5 million distinct CDR3 sequences listed, under 35% are singletons. The material sequenced was cord blood. Receptors originate from a newborn girl in good health.

V gene TRBV5-1 combines with J gene TRBJ1-4; the D gene is possibly TRBD1 (5 bases). CDR3 size: 18 residues. The V end was cut by 1 base, the J end by 5 bases, with 21 bases between. The germline gives CDR1 SGHRS, CDR2 YFSETQ. The CDR3 DNA is TGCGCCAGCAGCTTGTTGGGGACTCACCAAGCCCCAAATGAAAAACTGTTTTTT. Translated, it gives CASSLLGTHQAPNEKLFF. The variable domain in full, with the rest retrieved from reference TRBV5-1 and TRBJ1-4, is KAGVTQTPRYLIKTRGQQVTLSCSPISGHRSVSWYQQTPGQGLQFLFEYFSETQRNKGNFPGRFSGRQFSNSRSEMNVSTLELGDSALYLCASSLLGTHQAPNEKLFFGSGTQLSVL.

This clonotype appeared a few times. This chain joins TRBV12-3 or TRBV12-4 and TRBJ2-2; D call uncertain. V was cut by 1 base and J by 7 bases, with 7 bases left in between. The CDR3 runs to 13 residues. CDR3 residues: CASSLGGIGELFF. The CDR3 DNA reads TGTGCCAGCAGTTTAGGGGGAATCGGGGAGCTGTTTTTT.

CDR3 loop: CASSGGLAGGALQETQYF. The CDR3 region has the DNA TGTGCCAGCAGTGGGGGACTAGCGGGGGGGGCCCTCCAAGAGACCCAGTACTTC. The chain is built from TRBV2 and TRBJ2-5; 16 positions agree with TRBD2. Trimming took 4 bases from V and 1 from J; bases not matched to a gene: 6. The CDR3 runs to 18 residues. Germline CDR1 and CDR2: SNHLY and FYNNEI.

This clonotype occurred a few times. The rearrangement uses TRBV6-5 and TRBJ1-2, with TRBD1 matching over 7 bases. The CDR3 consists of 14 residues. Germline loops: CDR1 MNHEY, CDR2 SVGAGI. The J segment lost 8 bases and the V segment lost 2 bases, leaving 8 bases of the junction unmatched. CDR3 residues: CASSYTQGDKGYTF. The CDR3 DNA is TGTGCCAGCAGTTACACTCAGGGGGATAAGGGCTACACCTTC.

This chain uses TRBV10-3 with TRBJ2-2, with no clear D. This CDR3 is 13 amino acids long. The germline V gene encodes CDR1 ENHRY and CDR2 SYGVKD. Trimming removed 4 bases from V and 3 bases from J, with 6 bases in between. The DNA of the CDR3 is TGTGCCATCAGTGTCCTCGACACCGGGGAGCTGTTTTTT. Translation gives CAISVLDTGELFF.

This clonotype has a handful of counts. V is TRBV29-1 and J is TRBJ2-7, with D perhaps matching TRBD2 (5 bases). The germline V and J ends were trimmed by 3 bases and 2 bases, with 11 bases remaining between them. Germline V gene data show CDR1 as SQVTM and CDR2 as ANQGSEA. CDR3 size: 13 residues. The DNA of the CDR3 is TGCAGCGTTGAGAGGGTAGACACCTACGAGCAGTACTTC. Translated: CSVERVDTYEQYF.

The gene calls are TRBV20-1 and TRBJ1-2; D is ambiguous. Germline assignment: CDR1 DFQATT and CDR2 SNEGSKA (reference sequence). The V gene lost 3 bases and the J gene lost 6 bases, with 11 bases spanning the gap. The CDR3 covers 12 residues. The CDR3 coding sequence is TGCAGTGCTAGGACGGAGGGTAATGGCTACACCTTC. Protein: CSARTEGNGYTF.

This chain links TRBV28 with TRBJ1-2; unclear D gene. The germline gives CDR1 MDHEN, CDR2 SYDVKM. This CDR3 has 15 amino acids. Trimming stripped 4 bases from V and 2 bases from J, with 14 bases between. The CDR3 nucleotides read TGTGCCAGCAGTTCCTCCGCAGCACCCAACTATGGCTACACCTTC. As protein: CASSSSAAPNYGYTF.

This clonotype appeared once. The rearrangement uses TRBV28 and TRBJ1-5; D is ambiguous. Germline assignment: CDR1 MDHEN and CDR2 SYDVKM. The CDR3 loop spans 13 amino acids. Trimming cost V 7 bases and J 0 bases, with 7 bases left between them. The CDR3 here is CASTIGSNQPQHF. CDR3 DNA: TGTGCCAGCACTATTGGTAGCAATCAGCCCCAGCATTTT.

This clonotype was seen only a few times. The chain employs TRBV29-1 and TRBJ1-4; the D gene is possibly TRBD1 (6 bases). This CDR3 is built from 13 residues. Trimming removed 5 bases at V and 8 bases at J, with 15 bases between. CDR1 is SQVTM and CDR2 is ANQGSEA in the germline V gene. In DNA form, the CDR3 reads TGCAGCGTTACTCCAAGGACAGACGAAAAACTGTTTTTT. This sequence encodes CSVTPRTDEKLFF.

This rearrangement joins TRBV27 to TRBJ2-3; possible D gene TRBD1, 5 bases. The CDR3 runs to 15 residues. Germline V CDR1 and CDR2: MNHEY, SMNVEV (reference sequence). V lost 7 bases and J lost 2, with 16 bases in between. CDR3 sequence (DNA): TGTGCCAGCAACCAAGGTGGGGCCCACACAGATACGCAGTATTTT. Amino acid sequence: CASNQGGAHTDTQYF.

The chain recombines TRBV18 with TRBJ2-7, with D possibly being TRBD2 (5 bases). Trimming shortened V by 2 bases and J by 3 bases, and 11 bases separated the two germline ends. The CDR3 length is 14 residues. CDR1 and CDR2 from the germline V gene are KGHSH and LQKENI. The CDR3 DNA reads as TGTGCCAGCTCACCAATTGGAGGCCTCTACGAGCAGTACTTC. The encoded protein is CASSPIGGLYEQYF.

The V and J genes are TRBV19 and TRBJ2-1; D is possibly TRBD2 (6 bases). Judging by the DNA end, TRBJ2-7 fits better; the J call may be wrong. The CDR3 is 13 residues long. The germline gives CDR1 LNHDA, CDR2 SQIVND (reference sequence). CDR3 nucleotide sequence: TGTGCCAGTAGTATTAGCGGCAACAATGAGCAGTACTTC. Translated, it gives CASSISGNNEQYF.

The chain has TRBV7-2 and TRBJ1-1; TRBD1 is a possible D gene (6 bases). Trimming left V 3 bases short and J 1 base short, with 12 bases between. The CDR3 covers 15 residues. From germline, CDR1 is SGHTA and CDR2 FQGNSA. In nucleotides, the CDR3 is TGTGCCAGCAGCTTTTACCGGGACACGAACACTGAAGCTTTCTTT. Protein product: CASSFYRDTNTEAFF.

J is TRBJ1-5 and V is TRBV12-3 or TRBV12-4, with D unclear. The length of the CDR3 is 13 residues. Trimming removed 1 base from V and 7 bases from J, with 8 bases in between. The CDR3 sequence: CASSLGRRQPQHF. In DNA, the CDR3 is TGTGCCAGCAGTTTAGGCAGACGGCAGCCCCAGCATTTT.

The rearrangement joins TRBV20-1 to TRBJ2-7; perhaps TRBD2 as D (6 bases). The germline CDR1 and CDR2 sequences are DFQATT and SNEGSKA (reference sequence). This CDR3 is built from 15 residues. V lost 0 bases, J lost 3 bases, and 15 bases lay in between. As DNA, the CDR3 is TGCAGTGCTAGAGATCGGGGGAGTAGCTTCTACGAGCAGTACTTC. It encodes CSARDRGSSFYEQYF.

The CDR3 sequence is CASSPRRLALSYNEQYF. As DNA, the CDR3 is TGTGCCAGCAGCCCCCGTCGACTAGCTCTCTCCTACAATGAGCAGTACTTC. The genes are TRBV9 and TRBJ2-1, with 7 nucleotides matching TRBD2. The end of the DNA fits TRBJ2-7 better, so the J call may be wrong. This CDR3 is built from 17 residues. Germline V gene sequence: CDR1 SGDLS, CDR2 YYNGEE.

V and J are TRBV20-1 and TRBJ1-1; D remains ambiguous. This CDR3 is built from 14 residues. V gave up 0 bases and J gave up 0 bases, with 8 bases separating them. In germline, CDR1 is DFQATT, CDR2 SNEGSKA (reference sequence). CDR3 sequence (DNA): TGCAGTGCTAGAGATCGAGCGGTGAACACTGAAGCTTTCTTT. This translates into CSARDRAVNTEAFF.

V is TRBV20-1 and J is TRBJ1-4; D gene uncertain. This CDR3 comprises 11 residues. The germline V gene has CDR1 DFQATT and CDR2 SNEGSKA (reference sequence). V gave up 6 bases and J gave up 7 bases, with 9 bases separating them. The CDR3 DNA sequence: TGCAGTGCCCCTAGCAGTGAAAAACTGTTTTTT. This translates into CSAPSSEKLFF.

The rearrangement uses TRBV2 and TRBJ2-3; tentatively, D is TRBD1 or TRBD2 (5 bases each). CDR3 length: 14 residues. Deletions cut 7 bases from V and 0 bases from J, with 11 bases between. From germline, CDR1 is SNHLY and CDR2 FYNNEI. Written as DNA, the CDR3 is TGTGCCAGCAAGGGACGGACTAGCACAGATACGCAGTATTTT. Encoded protein: CASKGRTSTDTQYF.